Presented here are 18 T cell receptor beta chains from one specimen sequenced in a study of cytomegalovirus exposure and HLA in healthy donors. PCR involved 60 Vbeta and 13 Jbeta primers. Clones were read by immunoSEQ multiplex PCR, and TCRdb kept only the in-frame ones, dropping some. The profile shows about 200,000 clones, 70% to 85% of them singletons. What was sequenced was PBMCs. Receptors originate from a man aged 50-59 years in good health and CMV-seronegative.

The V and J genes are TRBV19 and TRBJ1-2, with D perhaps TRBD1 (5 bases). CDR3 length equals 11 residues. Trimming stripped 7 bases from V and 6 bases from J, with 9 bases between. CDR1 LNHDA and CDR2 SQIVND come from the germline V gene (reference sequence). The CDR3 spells CASMDTDGYTF. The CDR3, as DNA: TGTGCCAGTATGGACACGGATGGCTACACCTTC.

CDR3: CAWGTSLNTGELFF. In DNA, the CDR3 is TGTGCCTGGGGGACTAGCCTCAACACCGGGGAGCTGTTTTTT. V and J are TRBV30 and TRBJ2-2, with TRBD2 identical over 9 bases. V dropped 5 bases and J dropped 2; count of bases not matched to a gene: 3. The germline CDR1 and CDR2 sequences are GTSNPN and SVGIG (reference sequence). CDR3 length: 14 amino acids.

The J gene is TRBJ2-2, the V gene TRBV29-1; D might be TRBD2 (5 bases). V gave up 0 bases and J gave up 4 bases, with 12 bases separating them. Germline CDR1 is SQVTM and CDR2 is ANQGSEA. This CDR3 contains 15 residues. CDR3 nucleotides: TGCAGCGTTGAAGATGGGCAGGCGGGCACCGGGGAGCTGTTTTTT. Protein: CSVEDGQAGTGELFF.

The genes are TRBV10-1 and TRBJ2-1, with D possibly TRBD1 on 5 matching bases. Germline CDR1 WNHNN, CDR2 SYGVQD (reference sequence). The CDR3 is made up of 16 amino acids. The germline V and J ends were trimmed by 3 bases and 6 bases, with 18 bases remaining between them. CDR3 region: CASSDPGGRAGNEQFF. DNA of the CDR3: TGCGCCAGCAGTGATCCGGGCGGCAGGGCCGGCAATGAGCAGTTCTTC.

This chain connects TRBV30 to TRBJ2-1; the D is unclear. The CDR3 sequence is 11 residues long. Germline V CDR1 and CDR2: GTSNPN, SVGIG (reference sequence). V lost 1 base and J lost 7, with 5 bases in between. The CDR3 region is CAWSARNEQFF. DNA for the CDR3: TGTGCCTGGAGTGCCAGAAATGAGCAGTTCTTC.

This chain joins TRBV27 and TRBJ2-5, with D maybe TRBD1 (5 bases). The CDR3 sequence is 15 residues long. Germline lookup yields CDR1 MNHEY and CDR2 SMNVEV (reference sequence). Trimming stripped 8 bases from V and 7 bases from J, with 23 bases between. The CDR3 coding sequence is TGTGCCAGCGGCTCTTTTGGGGTACACCAGGGGACCCAGTACTTC. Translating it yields CASGSFGVHQGTQYF.

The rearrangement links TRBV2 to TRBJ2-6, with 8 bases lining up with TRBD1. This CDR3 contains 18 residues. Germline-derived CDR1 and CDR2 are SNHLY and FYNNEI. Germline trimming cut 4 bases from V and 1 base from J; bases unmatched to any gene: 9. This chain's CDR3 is CASSGPRTGFSGANVLTF. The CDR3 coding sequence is TGTGCCAGCAGTGGCCCGAGGACAGGGTTTTCTGGGGCCAACGTCCTGACTTTC. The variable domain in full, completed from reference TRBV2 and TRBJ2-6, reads EPEVTQTPSHQVTQMGQEVILRCVPISNHLYFYWYRQILGQKVEFLVSFYNNEISEKSEIFDDQFSVERPDGSNFTLKIRSTKLEDSAMYFCASSGPRTGFSGANVLTFGAGSRLTVL.

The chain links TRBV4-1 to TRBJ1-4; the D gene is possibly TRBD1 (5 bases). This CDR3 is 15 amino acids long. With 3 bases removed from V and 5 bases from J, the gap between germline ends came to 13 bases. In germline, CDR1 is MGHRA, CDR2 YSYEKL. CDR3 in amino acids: CASSHPDSPNEKLFF. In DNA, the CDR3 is TGCGCCAGCAGCCACCCCGACAGCCCGAATGAAAAACTGTTTTTT.

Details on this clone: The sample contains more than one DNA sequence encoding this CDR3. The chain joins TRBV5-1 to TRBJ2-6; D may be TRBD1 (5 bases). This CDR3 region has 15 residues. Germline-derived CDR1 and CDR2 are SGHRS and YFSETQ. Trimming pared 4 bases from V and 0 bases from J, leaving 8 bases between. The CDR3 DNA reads TGCGCCAGCAGCCTGACAGCCTCTGGGGCCAACGTCCTGACTTTC. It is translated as CASSLTASGANVLTF.

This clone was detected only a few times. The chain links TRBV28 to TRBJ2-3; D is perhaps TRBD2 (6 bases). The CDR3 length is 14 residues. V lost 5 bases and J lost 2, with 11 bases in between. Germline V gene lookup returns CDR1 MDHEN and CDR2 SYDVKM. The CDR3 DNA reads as TGTGCCAGCAGTCTGGGACTCTTCACAGATACGCAGTATTTT. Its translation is CASSLGLFTDTQYF.

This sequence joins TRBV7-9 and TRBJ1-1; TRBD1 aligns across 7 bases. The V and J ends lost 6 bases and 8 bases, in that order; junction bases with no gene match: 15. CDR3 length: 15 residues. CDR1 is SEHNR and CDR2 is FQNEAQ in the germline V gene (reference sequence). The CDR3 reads CASRQKQGFTSEAFF. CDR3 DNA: TGTGCCAGCAGACAAAAACAGGGGTTTACGTCGGAAGCTTTCTTT.

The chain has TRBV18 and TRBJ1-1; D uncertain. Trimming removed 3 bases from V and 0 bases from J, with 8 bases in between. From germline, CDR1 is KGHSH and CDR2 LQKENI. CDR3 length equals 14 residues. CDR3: CASSPLAVNTEAFF. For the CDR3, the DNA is TGTGCCAGCTCACCTCTGGCGGTGAACACTGAAGCTTTCTTT.

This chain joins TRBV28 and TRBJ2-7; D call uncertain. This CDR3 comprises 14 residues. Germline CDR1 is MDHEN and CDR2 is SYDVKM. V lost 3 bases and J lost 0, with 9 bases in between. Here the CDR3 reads CASSFRLNSYEQYF. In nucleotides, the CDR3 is TGTGCCAGCAGTTTCCGACTCAACTCCTACGAGCAGTACTTC. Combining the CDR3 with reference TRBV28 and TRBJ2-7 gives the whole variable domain DVKVTQSSRYLVKRTGEKVFLECVQDMDHENMFWYRQDPGLGLRLIYFSYDVKMKEKGDIPEGYSVSREKKERFSLILESASTNQTSMYLCASSFRLNSYEQYFGPGTRLTVT.

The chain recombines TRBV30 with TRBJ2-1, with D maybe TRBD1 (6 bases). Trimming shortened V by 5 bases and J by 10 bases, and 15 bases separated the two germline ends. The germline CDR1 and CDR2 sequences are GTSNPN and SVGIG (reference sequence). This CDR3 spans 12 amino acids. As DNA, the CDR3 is TGTGCCTGGGGACAGATCCCCGGGGAGCAGTTCTTC. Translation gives CAWGQIPGEQFF.

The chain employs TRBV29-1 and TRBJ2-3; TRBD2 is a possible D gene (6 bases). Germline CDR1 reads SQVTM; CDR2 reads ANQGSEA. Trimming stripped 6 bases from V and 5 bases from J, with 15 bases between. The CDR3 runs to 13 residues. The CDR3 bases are TGCAGCGTGGAGGGGAATGGGAGAGATACGCAGTATTTT. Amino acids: CSVEGNGRDTQYF.

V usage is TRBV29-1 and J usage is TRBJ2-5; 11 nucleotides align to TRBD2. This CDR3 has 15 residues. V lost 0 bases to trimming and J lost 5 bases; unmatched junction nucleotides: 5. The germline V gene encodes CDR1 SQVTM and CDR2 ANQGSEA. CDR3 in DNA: TGCAGCGTTGAAGATCTTAGCGGGAGGGTTGAGACCCAGTACTTC. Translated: CSVEDLSGRVETQYF.

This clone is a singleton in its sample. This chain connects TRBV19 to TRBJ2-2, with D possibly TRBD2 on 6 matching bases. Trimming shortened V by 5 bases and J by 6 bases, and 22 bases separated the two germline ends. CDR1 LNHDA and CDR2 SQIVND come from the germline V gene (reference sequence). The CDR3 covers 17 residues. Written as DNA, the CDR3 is TGTGCCAGTAGTGTGGGACTGACGAACAGTTATCCCGGGGAGCTGTTTTTT. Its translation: CASSVGLTNSYPGELFF.

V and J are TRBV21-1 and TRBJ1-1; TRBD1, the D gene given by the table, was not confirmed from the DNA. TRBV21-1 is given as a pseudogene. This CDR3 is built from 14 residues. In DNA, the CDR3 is TGTGCCAGCAGCGACAGGGGTCCGAACACTGAAGCTTTCTTT. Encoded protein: CASSDRGPNTEAFF.